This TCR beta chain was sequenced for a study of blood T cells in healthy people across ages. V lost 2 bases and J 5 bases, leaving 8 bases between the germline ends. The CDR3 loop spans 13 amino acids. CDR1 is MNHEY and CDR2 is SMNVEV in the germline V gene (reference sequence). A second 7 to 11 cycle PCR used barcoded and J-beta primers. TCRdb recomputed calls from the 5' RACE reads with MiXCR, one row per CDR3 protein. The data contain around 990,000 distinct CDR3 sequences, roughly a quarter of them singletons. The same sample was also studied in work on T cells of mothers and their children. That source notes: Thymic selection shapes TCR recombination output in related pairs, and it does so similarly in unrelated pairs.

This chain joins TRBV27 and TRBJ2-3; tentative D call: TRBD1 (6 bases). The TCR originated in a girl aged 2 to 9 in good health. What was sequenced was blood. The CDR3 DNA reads TGTGCCAGCAGTTTACCCAGGGGAGATACGCAGTATTTT. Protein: CASSLPRGDTQYF.